This entry features one T cell receptor beta chain sequence. J was trimmed by 2 bases and V by 7 bases; bases with no gene match: 2. This CDR3 has 12 amino acids. CDR1 and CDR2 from the germline V gene are SEHNR and FQNEAQ (reference sequence). The entry originates in a study of blood T cell repertoires in COVID-19. Study overall: PBMCs, B-cell-depleted T cells, or T cells provided the cDNA or gDNA that made up the material.

In the study's own analysis: By means of reference gene primer amplification, nucleated cell counts were estimated. The repertoire was sequenced with immunoSEQ multiplex PCR; TCRdb's copy has only in-frame clones and lacks some. V and J calls and clone size follow that table, whereas D and trimming were derived from the DNA. The sample lists approximately 300,000 clones; roughly nine tenths were seen once. The genes are TRBV7-9 and TRBJ2-7; 7 nucleotides match TRBD1. The clonotype comes from a man aged 18 to 30 with active or convalescent COVID-19. Sequencing was performed on peripheral blood. This chain's CDR3 is CASTGTAYEQYF. CDR3 DNA sequence: TGTGCCAGCACTGGGACAGCCTACGAGCAGTACTTC. The full variable domain, rest sourced from reference TRBV7-9 and TRBJ2-7, is DTGVSQNPRHKITKRGQNVTFRCDPISEHNRLYWYRQTLGQGPEFLTYFQNEAQLEKSRLLSDRFSAERPKGSFSTLEIQRTEQGDSAMYLCASTGTAYEQYFGPGTRLTVT.